This T cell receptor (beta chain) was retrieved from a study of blood T cell repertoires in COVID-19 (TCRdb year 2020). With respect to the entire study: The collaborator samples originated in the United States, Italy and Spain and spanned the acute and convalescent phases of COVID-19. The prospective study material was composed of cDNA or gDNA derived from T cells, B-cell-depleted T cells, or PBMCs. Deeply sampled blood TCRbeta repertoires from subjects exposed to, actively infected with, or recovered from COVID-19 were included in the dataset. A freely available public database, intended as a resource for researchers studying the immune response to SARS-CoV-2, is where the repertoires were released. Samples came from the ongoing ImmuneRACE study (first 160 participants) plus 1,254 subjects from 6 global collaborators. The sample metadata nearly always contained a de-identified subject ID, COVID-19 status, age in years and sex. Where available, HLA class I and class II types were obtained from metadata supplied by the sample provider rather than from assay-based typing. Overall study results and their limits: The quantity of clinical and demographic metadata differed by source and by participant and was supplied without curation.

As concerns this clone: What antigen it recognizes has not been identified. No per-base quality is available; no much larger clone lies one base away.

The CDR1 and CDR2 encoded by the germline V gene (reference sequence) are GTSNPN and SVGIG. Deletion took 2 bases off V and 3 bases off J, with a span of 11 bases between the germline ends. The CDR3 measures 13 amino acids from cysteine to phenylalanine. Solely the CDR3 DNA is kept, with 39 bases framed from the first base. TCRbeta CDR3 regions were amplified from genomic DNA by means of the immunoSEQ Assay, a bias-controlled multiplex PCR. The study's own analysis went as follows. The number of nucleated cells in each sample was estimated by amplification of reference gene primers within the assay. To quantify the absolute abundance of each unique TCRbeta CDR3 rearrangement, sequence reads were collapsed and filtered. For each sample, productive Simpson clonality was calculated by taking the square root of Simpson's diversity index across productive rearrangements. TCRdb carries this immuneACCESS record with in-frame sequences only. Its versions omit some clonotypes, under half of them owing to an unresolved V gene in the studies checked, with the rest unexplained. D and trimming were read from the DNA, whereas the V and J calls and clone size are those reported in that table. The sample table contains about 68,000 clones; only one count was recorded for more than 75% of them. The ten biggest clones cover less than 15% of the sample.

Each collaborating institution followed its own protocols to collect whole blood in K2EDTA tubes. Collaborator samples were shipped for TCRbeta analysis as frozen whole blood, isolated PBMCs, or DNA extracted from either sample type. This receptor chain uses TRBV30 and TRBJ2-7; the D gene is possibly TRBD1, with 7 bases matching. The sample taken for sequencing was peripheral blood. The receptor comes from a human donor in a cohort sampled during active COVID-19. The CDR3 protein: CAWSLQGGYEQYF. The nucleotides read TGTGCCTGGAGTCTCCAGGGGGGCTACGAGCAGTACTTC.